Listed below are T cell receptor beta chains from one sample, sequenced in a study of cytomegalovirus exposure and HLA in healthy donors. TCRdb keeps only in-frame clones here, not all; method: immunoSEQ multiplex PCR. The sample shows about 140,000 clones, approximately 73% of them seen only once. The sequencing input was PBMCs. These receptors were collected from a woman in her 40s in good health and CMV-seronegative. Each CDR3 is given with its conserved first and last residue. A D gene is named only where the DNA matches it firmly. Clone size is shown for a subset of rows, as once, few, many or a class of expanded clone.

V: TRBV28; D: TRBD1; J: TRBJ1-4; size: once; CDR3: CASSEAGTVVRKLFF; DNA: TGTGCCAGCAGTGAAGCCGGGACAGTAGTGCGAAAACTGTTTTTT
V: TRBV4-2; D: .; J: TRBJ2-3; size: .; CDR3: CASSHATGQTQSTDTQYF; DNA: TGTGCCAGCAGCCACGCCACTGGACAGACTCAAAGCACAGATACGCAGTATTTT
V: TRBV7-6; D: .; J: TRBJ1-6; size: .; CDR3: CASSLEGDSPLHF; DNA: TGTGCCAGCAGCTTAGAGGGGGATTCACCCCTCCACTTT
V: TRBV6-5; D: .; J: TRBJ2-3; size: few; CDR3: CASGPLSRADTQYF; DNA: TGTGCCAGCGGCCCACTCTCCAGGGCCGATACGCAGTATTTT
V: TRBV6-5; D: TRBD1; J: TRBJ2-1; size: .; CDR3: CASSYRPGQSYNEQFF; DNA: TGTGCCAGCAGTTACCGACCGGGACAGAGTTACAATGAGCAGTTCTTC
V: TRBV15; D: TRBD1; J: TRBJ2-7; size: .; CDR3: CATSRDGVTGVPYEQYF; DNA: TGTGCCACCAGCAGAGATGGGGTAACAGGGGTCCCCTACGAGCAGTACTTC
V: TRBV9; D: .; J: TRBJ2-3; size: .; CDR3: CASTSIKTPIGTQYF; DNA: TGTGCCAGCACAAGTATCAAGACTCCCATAGGTACGCAGTATTTT
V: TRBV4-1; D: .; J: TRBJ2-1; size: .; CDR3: CASSQDWVARQFF; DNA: TGCGCCAGCAGCCAAGATTGGGTAGCGCGGCAGTTCTTC
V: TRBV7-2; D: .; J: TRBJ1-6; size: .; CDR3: CASSLRENSPLHF; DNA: TGTGCCAGCAGCTTAAGAGAGAATTCACCCCTCCACTTT
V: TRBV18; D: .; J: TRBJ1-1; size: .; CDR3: CASSPRIAEAFF; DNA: TGTGCCAGCTCACCGAGGATCGCTGAAGCTTTCTTT
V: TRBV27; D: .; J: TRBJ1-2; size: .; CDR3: CASFPNKRLYYGYTF; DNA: TGTGCCAGCTTCCCCAATAAGCGACTATACTATGGCTACACCTTC
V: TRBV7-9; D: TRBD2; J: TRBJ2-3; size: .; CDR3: CASSSYSGGATDTQYF; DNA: TGTGCCAGCAGCTCGTATAGCGGGGGGGCCACAGATACGCAGTATTTT
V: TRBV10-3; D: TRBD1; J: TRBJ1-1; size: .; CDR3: CAIRLQGGNTEAFF; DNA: TGTGCCATCAGGTTACAGGGGGGGAACACTGAAGCTTTCTTT
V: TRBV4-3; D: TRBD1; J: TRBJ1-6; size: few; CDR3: CASSQSGTENSPLHF; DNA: TGCGCCAGCAGCCAATCCGGGACAGAAAATTCACCCCTCCACTTT
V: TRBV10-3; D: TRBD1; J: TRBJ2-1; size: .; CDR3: CAISGTGGWYEQFF; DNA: TGTGCCATCAGTGGGACAGGGGGCTGGTATGAGCAGTTCTTC
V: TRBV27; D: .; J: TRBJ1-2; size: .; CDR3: CASSLQGNGYTF; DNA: TGTGCCAGCAGTTTACAGGGGAATGGCTACACCTTC
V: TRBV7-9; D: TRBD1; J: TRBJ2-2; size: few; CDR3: CASSPGGAGELFF; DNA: TGTGCCAGCAGCCCAGGGGGCGCCGGGGAGCTGTTTTTT
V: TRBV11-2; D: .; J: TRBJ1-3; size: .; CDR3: CASSLGRAAGNTIYF; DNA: TGTGCCAGCAGCTTAGGCAGGGCGGCTGGAAACACCATATATTTT
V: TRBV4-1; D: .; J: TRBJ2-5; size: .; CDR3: CASSQDYGTPEETQYF; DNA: TGCGCCAGCAGCCAAGATTACGGGACACCGGAAGAGACCCAGTACTTC
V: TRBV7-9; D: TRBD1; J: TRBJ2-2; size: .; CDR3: CASSQRQGATTGELFF; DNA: TGTGCCAGCAGCCAACGACAGGGGGCGACCACCGGGGAGCTGTTTTTT
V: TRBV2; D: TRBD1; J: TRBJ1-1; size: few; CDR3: CASGTGPWAEAFF; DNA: TGTGCCAGCGGGACAGGGCCGTGGGCTGAAGCTTTCTTT
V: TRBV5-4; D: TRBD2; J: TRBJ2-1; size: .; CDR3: CASSSPGGSYNEQFF; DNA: TGTGCCAGCAGCTCCCCGGGGGGCTCCTACAATGAGCAGTTCTTC
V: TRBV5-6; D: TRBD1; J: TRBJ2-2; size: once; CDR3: CASSRGLTGELFF; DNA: TGTGCCAGCTCCAGGGGGCTTACCGGGGAGCTGTTTTTT
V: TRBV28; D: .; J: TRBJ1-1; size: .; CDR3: CASSLIGGNTEAFF; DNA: TGTGCCAGCAGTTTAATAGGGGGGAACACTGAAGCTTTCTTT
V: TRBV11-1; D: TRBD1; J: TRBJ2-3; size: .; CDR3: CASSLRDRGRDTQYF; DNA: TGTGCCAGCAGCTTAAGGGACAGGGGTCGGGATACGCAGTATTTT
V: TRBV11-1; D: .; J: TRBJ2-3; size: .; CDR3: CASSLRNRAGTDTQYF; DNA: TGTGCCAGCAGCTTACGGAACAGGGCGGGCACAGATACGCAGTATTTT
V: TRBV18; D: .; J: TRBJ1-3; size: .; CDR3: CASSPRGMAGNTIYF; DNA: TGTGCCAGCTCACCTCGGGGAATGGCTGGAAACACCATATATTTT
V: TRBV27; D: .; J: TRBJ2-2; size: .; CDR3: CASSPTGGGTGELFF; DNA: TGTGCCAGCAGTCCTACCGGGGGTGGGACCGGGGAGCTGTTTTTT
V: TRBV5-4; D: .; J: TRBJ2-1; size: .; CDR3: CASSLAQTEQFF; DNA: TGTGCCAGCAGCTTGGCACAGACAGAGCAGTTCTTC
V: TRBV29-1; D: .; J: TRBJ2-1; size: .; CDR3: CSVEDLGQQSSYNEQFF; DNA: TGCAGCGTTGAAGATCTCGGACAGCAAAGCTCCTACAATGAGCAGTTCTTC
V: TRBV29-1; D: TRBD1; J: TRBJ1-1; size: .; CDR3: CSVDTDRANTEAFF; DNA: TGCAGCGTTGATACGGACAGGGCGAACACTGAAGCTTTCTTT
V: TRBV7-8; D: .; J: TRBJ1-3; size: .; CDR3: CASSLALKGNTIYF; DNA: TGTGCCAGCAGCTTAGCGCTAAAGGGGAACACCATATATTTT
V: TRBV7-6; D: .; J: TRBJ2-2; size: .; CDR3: CASSFPKRGLFF; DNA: TGTGCCAGCAGCTTCCCCAAACGCGGGCTGTTTTTT
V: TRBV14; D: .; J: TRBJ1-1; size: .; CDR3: CASSPGQAFTGTEAFF; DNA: TGTGCCAGCAGCCCTGGACAAGCCTTTACGGGCACTGAAGCTTTCTTT
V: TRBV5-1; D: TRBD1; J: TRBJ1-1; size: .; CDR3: CASSSYPGQGGNTEAFF; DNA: TGCGCCAGCAGCTCGTACCCGGGACAGGGGGGGAACACTGAAGCTTTCTTT
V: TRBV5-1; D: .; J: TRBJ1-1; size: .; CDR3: CASSLDGIRMNTEAFF; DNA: TGCGCCAGCAGCTTGGATGGTATTAGAATGAACACTGAAGCTTTCTTT